Included here is one TCR beta chain sequence, with context. What it binds is unknown. The same CDR3 also results from other DNA sequences found in this sample. These donors, healthy bone marrow donors, were studied. The PCR ran on 60 Vbeta and 13 Jbeta primers. Clones were read by immunoSEQ multiplex PCR, and TCRdb kept only the in-frame ones, dropping some. The sample lists about 94,000 clones, about 80% seen once, with roughly 1.3% in the top ten. The data derive from a study of cytomegalovirus exposure and HLA in healthy donors. Points from the study as a whole: Researchers left out some V segments, among them TRBV6-2 and TRBV6-3, as indistinguishable. The likely origin of a cluster of highly shared sequence variants was a sequencing artifact. Prior analysis indicated that the majority of TCR beta V segments exhibited productivity approximately 90% or approximately 30% of the time.

V was cut by 1 base and J by 1 base, with 7 bases left in between. The CDR3 has 14 residues. Germline V gene data show CDR1 as SGHNT and CDR2 as YENEEA. Material for sequencing was PBMCs. This sequence was found in a male donor in good health and CMV-seronegative. The rearrangement joins TRBV11-3 to TRBJ1-1; D might be TRBD1 (5 bases). CDR3 nucleotide sequence: TGTGCCAGCAGCTTAGGCAGGGCGAACACTGAAGCTTTCTTT. It codes for CASSLGRANTEAFF.